Reported below is one T cell receptor (beta chain). Its antigen is not known. The source of the sample is a study of cytomegalovirus exposure and HLA in healthy donors. Study-wide results and caveats: A later analysis, which compared TCR beta chains of equal frequency, found the HLA-associated ones more clonally expanded. An analysis that came later showed most CMV-associated TCR beta chains appearing HLA-restricted. TCR beta chain V- and J-gene trimming was linked, in a later analysis, to a missense variant in DCLRE1C. Immune exposure was documented only through CMV serostatus.

In the PCR, 60 Vbeta and 13 Jbeta primers were used. Produced via immunoSEQ multiplex PCR; TCRdb's table is partial and in-frame only. Recorded for this sample: tens of thousands of clones. V trimming: 10 bases; J trimming: 5 bases; junction bases outside the gene matches: 7. Germline assignment: CDR1 LNHDA and CDR2 SQIVND (reference sequence). This CDR3 comprises 13 residues. The source material was PBMCs. This TCR derives from a man aged 25 to 40 in good health and CMV-seronegative. The chain has TRBV19 and TRBJ1-3, with 8 bases aligning to TRBD1. The CDR3 loop is CATLRQGRNTIYF. CDR3 DNA sequence: TGTGCCACCCTTCGACAGGGGCGAAACACCATATATTTT.